The 23 T cell receptor beta chains listed next were all sequenced from one sample in a study of CXCR3-negative and CXCR3-positive naive CD8 T cells. Points from the study as a whole: Higher TRB CDR3 hydrophobicity marked CXCR3-positive naive cells relative to CXCR3-negative naive cells.

What these receptors recognize is not known. 5' RACE that incorporated UMI labels was used to prepare the TRB cDNA libraries. TCRdb reprocessed the 5' RACE reads and keeps a single row for each CDR3 protein, giving no DNA. The table for this sample gives approximately 100,000 distinct CDR3 sequences. The sequenced sample was naive CXCR3+ CD8+ T cells from blood. The subset: CD45RO-CCR7+CD27+CD95- naive CD8+ T cells expressing CXCR3 (TNR3+). The receptors stem from a human donor in good health. Some clones in this sample may be carry-over from other donors' samples.

V gene TRBV7-9 combines with J gene TRBJ1-2. Germline CDR1 reads SEHNR; CDR2 reads FQNEAQ (reference sequence). The CDR3 loop spans 15 amino acids. This chain's CDR3 is CASLVLDGRYYGYTF.

The chain links TRBV9 to TRBJ2-1; the D call of TRBD2 rests on TCRdb alone, since no DNA is present to check it. This CDR3 has 13 amino acids. Germline-derived CDR1 and CDR2 are SGDLS and YYNGEE. CDR3 loop: CASGTSGINEQFF.

V and J are TRBV28 and TRBJ2-1; without DNA, the TCRdb call of TRBD2 cannot be checked. The germline CDR1 and CDR2 sequences are MDHEN and SYDVKM. This CDR3 has 19 residues. The CDR3 reads CASSPNPSTSGRTYNEQFF.

The chain links TRBV4-2 to TRBJ2-7; the TCRdb D gene call, TRBD1, has no DNA to confirm it. The germline gives CDR1 LGHNA, CDR2 YNFKEQ. This CDR3 is built from 15 residues. CDR3 loop: CASSPTRTVKYERYF.

The chain combines TRBV6-5 with TRBJ2-7; absent DNA, TCRdb's TRBD2 call cannot be checked. The CDR3 loop spans 11 amino acids. Germline CDR1 reads MNHEY; CDR2 reads SVGAGI. The CDR3 sequence is CASSAGYEQYF.

J is TRBJ2-1 and V is TRBV5-1. The germline V gene encodes CDR1 SGHRS and CDR2 YFSETQ. The CDR3 has 13 amino acids. The chain's CDR3 is CASSPPNGNEQFF.

The chain links TRBV25-1 to TRBJ2-3; TCRdb calls TRBD1, which cannot be checked without DNA. Germline-derived CDR1 and CDR2 are MGHDK and SYGVNS. CDR3 length: 14 residues. CDR3 residues: CASSESGLTDTQYF.

The V and J genes are TRBV6-5 and TRBJ1-1. Germline CDR1 MNHEY, CDR2 SVGAGI. The CDR3 is 16 residues long. The CDR3 sequence: CASSPSRGWGNTEAFF.

V is TRBV21-1 and J is TRBJ1-1. TRBV21-1 is recorded as a pseudogene. CDR3 length: 14 residues. CDR3 residues: CASSKGEGPTEAFF.

The rearrangement links TRBV29-1 to TRBJ2-3; TCRdb picks TRBD2, but there is no DNA to check that call. Germline CDR1 reads SQVTM; CDR2 reads ANQGSEA. This CDR3 comprises 16 residues. The CDR3 sequence: CSAPGLAGGSTDTQYF.

The V and J genes are TRBV5-6 and TRBJ2-2; the TRBD1 assignment by TCRdb is unverifiable without DNA. Germline loops: CDR1 SGHDT, CDR2 YYEEEE. CDR3 size: 15 residues. CDR3 region: CASSFGGGGTGELFF.

The V gene is TRBV7-3, the J gene TRBJ2-1; TCRdb picks TRBD1, but there is no DNA to check that call. CDR1 is SGHTA and CDR2 is FQGTGA in the germline V gene. This CDR3 has 16 residues. The CDR3 sequence is CASSFLGQGAPSEQFF.

The chain combines TRBV7-2 with TRBJ2-1; the D call of TRBD1 rests on TCRdb alone, since no DNA is present to check it. CDR3 size: 14 residues. Germline CDR1 is SGHTA and CDR2 is FQGNSA. CDR3 amino acids: CASSFGTHYPEQFF.

V and J are TRBV7-3 and TRBJ1-1; without DNA, the TCRdb call of TRBD1 cannot be checked. Germline values: CDR1 SGHTA, CDR2 FQGTGA. This CDR3 contains 15 residues. CDR3 region: CASSLMGRGETEAFF.

The CDR3 region is CASSHGTGLISGTEAFF. This rearrangement joins TRBV6-6 to TRBJ1-1. The germline V gene encodes CDR1 MNHNY and CDR2 SVGAGI (reference sequence). The CDR3 spans 17 residues.

This chain links TRBV20-1 with TRBJ2-3; TCRdb's D gene call, TRBD2, goes unchecked for lack of DNA. Germline assignment: CDR1 DFQATT and CDR2 SNEGSKA (reference sequence). The CDR3 is 19 residues long. CDR3 region: CSATKVGTSGGAWTDTQYF.

The chain combines TRBV18 with TRBJ1-5; TCRdb proposes TRBD1, but this gene call is untestable without DNA. Looked up from germline, CDR1 is KGHSH and CDR2 is LQKENI. This CDR3 is 16 amino acids long. The CDR3 is CASSPSGQYSNQPQHF.

The J gene is TRBJ2-1, the V gene TRBV2; the TCRdb D gene call, TRBD1, has no DNA to confirm it. Germline loops: CDR1 SNHLY, CDR2 FYNNEI. CDR3 length: 14 amino acids. The CDR3 region is CASTLDTLRNEQFF.

The chain combines TRBV20-1 with TRBJ2-7; lacking DNA, the TRBD1 call made by TCRdb goes unchecked. CDR3 size: 17 residues. The V gene's germline CDR1 is DFQATT and CDR2 SNEGSKA (reference sequence). The CDR3 region is CSASRDRGSLLRHEQYF.

The rearrangement links TRBV20-1 to TRBJ1-1; the D call of TRBD1 rests on TCRdb alone, since no DNA is present to check it. Germline V gene sequence: CDR1 DFQATT, CDR2 SNEGSKA (reference sequence). The CDR3 extends over 13 amino acids. CDR3 protein: CSARAGADTEAFF.

The rearrangement uses TRBV12-3 or TRBV12-4 and TRBJ2-2; TCRdb's D call of TRBD2 is untestable without DNA. The CDR3 contains 11 residues. This CDR3 is CASRRAGELFF.

This chain connects TRBV28 to TRBJ2-1; TCRdb outputs TRBD2, but without DNA this stays unchecked. CDR1 is MDHEN and CDR2 is SYDVKM in the germline V gene. The CDR3 is 15 residues long. CDR3 sequence reads: CASVRLAGAGDEQFF.

The V gene is TRBV5-1, the J gene TRBJ2-7. CDR3 length: 14 amino acids. Germline values: CDR1 SGHRS, CDR2 YFSETQ. This chain's CDR3 is CASNLEHGSYEQYF.